A single sample gave rise to the 3 T cell receptor beta chains below, sequenced in a study of blood T cell repertoires in COVID-19. TCRdb keeps only in-frame clones here, not all; method: immunoSEQ multiplex PCR. The repertoire holds tens of thousands of clones, with approximately 86% as singletons. Sequencing was carried out using peripheral blood. These receptors were collected from an elderly man with active or convalescent COVID-19.

V is TRBV5-1 and J is TRBJ2-4, with D possibly TRBD1 on 5 matching bases. This CDR3 has 15 amino acids. V was pared by 4 bases and J by 6 bases, with 17 bases between. Germline loops: CDR1 SGHRS, CDR2 YFSETQ. This CDR3 reads CASSVQGLLGNIQYF. The CDR3 DNA is TGCGCCAGCAGCGTCCAGGGTTTGTTAGGAAACATTCAGTACTTC.

The chain links TRBV5-1 to TRBJ1-6; 7 nucleotides align to TRBD1. The CDR3 loop spans 14 amino acids. Germline assignment: CDR1 SGHRS and CDR2 YFSETQ. V shed 6 bases and J 6 bases; nucleotides not matched to a gene: 6. Written as DNA, the CDR3 is TGCGCCAGCACCACTGGACAGGTTAATTCACCCCTCCACTTT. It encodes CASTTGQVNSPLHF.

The DNA of the CDR3 is TGCAGCGTAAGAGGGGGCCGAGGTGAAAAACTGTTTTTT. Its translation: CSVRGGRGEKLFF. The chain recombines TRBV29-1 with TRBJ1-4; 7 bases fit TRBD1. V lost 6 bases and J lost 7; bases outside the gene matches: 8. This CDR3 comprises 13 residues. CDR1 SQVTM and CDR2 ANQGSEA come from the germline V gene.